These T cell receptor beta chains were read from a single sample in a study of T cells expressing NK-cell markers. After re-calling the 5' RACE reads, TCRdb lists one entry per CDR3 protein, DNA absent. The table for this sample gives a few hundred thousand distinct CDR3 sequences. Sequenced: blood T cells: a sorted CD56 or NKG2C T cell subset, CD4+ or CD8+ T cells, or bulk PBMC T cells (not recorded which). These receptors were obtained from a man aged 18 to 30 in good health. Each CDR3 is given with its conserved first and last residue.

TRBV12-3/TRBV12-4	TRBJ1-1	CASSDRGEAFF
TRBV25-1	TRBJ2-7	CASGGLYEQYF
TRBV5-1	TRBJ1-1	CASSSGQPTTEAFF
TRBV7-9	TRBJ2-1	CASSPPVGNNEQFF
TRBV5-1	TRBJ2-7	CASSLGRYGASKSYEQYF
TRBV12-3/TRBV12-4	TRBJ1-4	CASSPTRGWEKLFF
TRBV4-3	TRBJ1-1	CASSQSKQIRTEAFF
TRBV12-3/TRBV12-4	TRBJ1-6	CASRRGSPLHF
TRBV7-8	TRBJ2-1	CASRTSSGRYNEQFF
TRBV5-6	TRBJ2-3	CASSAQGRVTDTQYF
TRBV29-1	TRBJ2-3	CRVRSRTSGSSTDTQYF